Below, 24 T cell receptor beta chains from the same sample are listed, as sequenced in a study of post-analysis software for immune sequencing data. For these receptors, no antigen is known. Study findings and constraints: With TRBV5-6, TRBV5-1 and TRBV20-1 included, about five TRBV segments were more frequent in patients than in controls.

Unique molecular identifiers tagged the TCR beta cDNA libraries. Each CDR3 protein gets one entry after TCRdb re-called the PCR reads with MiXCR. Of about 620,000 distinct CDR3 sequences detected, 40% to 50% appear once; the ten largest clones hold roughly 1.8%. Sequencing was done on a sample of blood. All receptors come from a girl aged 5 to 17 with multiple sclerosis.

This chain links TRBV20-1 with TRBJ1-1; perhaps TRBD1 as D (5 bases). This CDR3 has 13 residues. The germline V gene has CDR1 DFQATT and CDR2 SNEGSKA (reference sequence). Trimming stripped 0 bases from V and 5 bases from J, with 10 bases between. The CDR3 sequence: CSARDWGSTEAFF. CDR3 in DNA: TGCAGTGCTAGAGATTGGGGGAGTACTGAAGCTTTCTTT.

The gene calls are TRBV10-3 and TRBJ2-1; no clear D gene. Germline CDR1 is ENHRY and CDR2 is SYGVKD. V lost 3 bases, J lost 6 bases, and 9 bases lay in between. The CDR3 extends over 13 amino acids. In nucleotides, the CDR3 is TGTGCCATCAGTGAAACCGTCCGCAATGAGCAGTTCTTC. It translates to CAISETVRNEQFF.

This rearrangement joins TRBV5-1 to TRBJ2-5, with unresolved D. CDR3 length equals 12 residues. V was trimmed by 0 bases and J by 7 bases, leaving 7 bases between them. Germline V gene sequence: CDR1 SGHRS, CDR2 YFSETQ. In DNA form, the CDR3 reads TGCGCCAGCAGCTTGGACTCCGGGACCCAGTACTTC. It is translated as CASSLDSGTQYF.

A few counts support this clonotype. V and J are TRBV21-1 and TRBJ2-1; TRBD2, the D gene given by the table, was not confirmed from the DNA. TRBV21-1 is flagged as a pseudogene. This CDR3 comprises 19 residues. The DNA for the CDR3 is TGTGCCAGCAGCAAATGGGGGACTAGCGGGACCCCATTCATCAATGAGCAGTTCTTC. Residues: CASSKWGTSGTPFINEQFF.

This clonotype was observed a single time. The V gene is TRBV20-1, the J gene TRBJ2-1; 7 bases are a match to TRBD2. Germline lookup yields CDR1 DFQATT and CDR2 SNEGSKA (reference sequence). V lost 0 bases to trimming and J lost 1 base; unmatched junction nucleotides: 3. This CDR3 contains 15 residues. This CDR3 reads CSARDHGGSYNEQFF. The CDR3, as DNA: TGCAGTGCTAGAGATCACGGGGGGTCCTACAATGAGCAGTTCTTC.

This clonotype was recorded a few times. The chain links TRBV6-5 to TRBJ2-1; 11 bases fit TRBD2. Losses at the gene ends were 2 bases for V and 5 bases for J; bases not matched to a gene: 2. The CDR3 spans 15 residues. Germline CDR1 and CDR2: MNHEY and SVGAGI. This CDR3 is CASSYELAGDNEQFF. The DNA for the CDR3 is TGTGCCAGCAGTTACGAACTAGCGGGGGACAATGAGCAGTTCTTC.

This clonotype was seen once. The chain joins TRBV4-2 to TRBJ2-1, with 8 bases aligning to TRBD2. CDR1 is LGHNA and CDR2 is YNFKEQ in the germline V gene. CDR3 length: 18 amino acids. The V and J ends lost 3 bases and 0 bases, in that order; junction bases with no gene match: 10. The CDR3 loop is CASSQTLLAASSYNEQFF. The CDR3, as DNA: TGTGCCAGCAGCCAGACGCTACTAGCGGCGAGCTCCTACAATGAGCAGTTCTTC.

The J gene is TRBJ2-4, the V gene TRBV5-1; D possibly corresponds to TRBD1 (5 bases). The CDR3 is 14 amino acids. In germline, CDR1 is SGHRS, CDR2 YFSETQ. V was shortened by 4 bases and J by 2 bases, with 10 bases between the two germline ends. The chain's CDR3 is CASSPDISKNIQYF. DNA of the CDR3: TGCGCCAGCAGCCCGGACATTTCCAAAAACATTCAGTACTTC.

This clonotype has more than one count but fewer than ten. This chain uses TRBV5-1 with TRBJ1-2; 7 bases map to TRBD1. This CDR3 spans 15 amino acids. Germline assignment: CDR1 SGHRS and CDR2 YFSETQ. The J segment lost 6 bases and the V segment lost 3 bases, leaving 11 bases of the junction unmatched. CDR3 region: CASSSNLDRANGYTF. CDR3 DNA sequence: TGCGCCAGCAGCTCGAACCTTGACAGGGCGAATGGCTACACCTTC.

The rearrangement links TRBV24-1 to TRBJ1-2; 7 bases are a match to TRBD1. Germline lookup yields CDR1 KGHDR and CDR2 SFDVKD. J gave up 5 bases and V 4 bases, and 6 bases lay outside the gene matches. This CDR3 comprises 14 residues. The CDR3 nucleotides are TGTGCCACCAGTGACTCCGGACAGGAATATGGCTACACCTTC. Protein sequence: CATSDSGQEYGYTF.

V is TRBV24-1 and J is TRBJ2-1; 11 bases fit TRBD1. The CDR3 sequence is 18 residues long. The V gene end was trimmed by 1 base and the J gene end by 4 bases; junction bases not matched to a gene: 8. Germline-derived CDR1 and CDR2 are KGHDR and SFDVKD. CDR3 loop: CATSDFSDRGRTYNEQFF. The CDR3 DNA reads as TGTGCCACCAGTGATTTTTCGGACAGGGGGCGGACTTACAATGAGCAGTTCTTC.

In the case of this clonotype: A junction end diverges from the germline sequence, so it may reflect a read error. CDR3 loop: CASGERGRVADYTF. The CDR3 DNA reads as TGTGCCAGCGGTGAAAGAGGCAGGGTAGCGGACTACACCTTC. The chain has TRBV6-1 and TRBJ1-2, with D maybe TRBD1 (5 bases). Germline V lookup: CDR1 MNHNS, CDR2 SASEGT. This CDR3 is built from 14 residues.

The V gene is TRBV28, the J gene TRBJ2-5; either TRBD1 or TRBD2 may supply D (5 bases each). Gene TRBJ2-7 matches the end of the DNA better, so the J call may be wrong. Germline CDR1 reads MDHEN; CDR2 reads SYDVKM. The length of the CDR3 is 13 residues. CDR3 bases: TGTGCCAGCAGCCGTGCTGGGGGTTACGAGCAGTACTTC. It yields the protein CASSRAGGYEQYF.

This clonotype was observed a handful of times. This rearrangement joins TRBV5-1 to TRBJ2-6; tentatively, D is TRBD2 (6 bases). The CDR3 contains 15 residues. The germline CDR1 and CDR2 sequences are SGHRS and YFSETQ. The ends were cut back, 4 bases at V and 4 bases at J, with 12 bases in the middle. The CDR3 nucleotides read TGCGCCAGCAGCCACCCCGGGAGCGGGGCCAACGTCCTGACTTTC. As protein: CASSHPGSGANVLTF.

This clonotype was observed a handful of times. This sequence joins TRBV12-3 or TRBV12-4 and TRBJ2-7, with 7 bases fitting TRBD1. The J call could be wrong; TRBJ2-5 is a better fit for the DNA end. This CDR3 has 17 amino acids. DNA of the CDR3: TGTGCCAGCAGTCTAAACCACTGGGGACAGATTCAAGAGACCCAGTACTTC. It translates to CASSLNHWGQIQETQYF.

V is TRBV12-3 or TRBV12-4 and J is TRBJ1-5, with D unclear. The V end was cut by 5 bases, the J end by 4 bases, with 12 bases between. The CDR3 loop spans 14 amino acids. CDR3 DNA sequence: TGTGCCAGCAGTCACGAGGACGGGAATCAGCCCCAGCATTTT. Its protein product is CASSHEDGNQPQHF.

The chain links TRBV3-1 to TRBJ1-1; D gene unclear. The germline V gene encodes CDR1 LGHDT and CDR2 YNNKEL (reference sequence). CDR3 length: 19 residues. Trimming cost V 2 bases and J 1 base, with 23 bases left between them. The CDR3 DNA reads TGTGCCAGCAGCCAAAAAAGGTTGGTCGACCGCAGGCAGAACACTGAAGCTTTCTTT. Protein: CASSQKRLVDRRQNTEAFF.

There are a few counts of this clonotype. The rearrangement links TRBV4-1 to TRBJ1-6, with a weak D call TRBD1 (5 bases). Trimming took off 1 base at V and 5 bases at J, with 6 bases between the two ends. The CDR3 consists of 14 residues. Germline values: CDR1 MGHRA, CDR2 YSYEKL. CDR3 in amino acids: CASSQGQNNSPLHF. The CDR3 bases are TGCGCCAGCAGCCAAGGACAGAATAATTCACCCCTCCACTTT.

CDR3 residues: CSVSAEGPPEEEQYF. DNA of the CDR3: TGCAGCGTTTCAGCAGAAGGACCACCCGAGGAAGAGCAGTACTTC. The rearrangement joins TRBV29-1 to TRBJ2-7; D is uncertain. This CDR3 region has 15 residues. Germline V lookup: CDR1 SQVTM, CDR2 ANQGSEA. V lost 5 bases, J lost 7 bases, and 24 bases lay in between.

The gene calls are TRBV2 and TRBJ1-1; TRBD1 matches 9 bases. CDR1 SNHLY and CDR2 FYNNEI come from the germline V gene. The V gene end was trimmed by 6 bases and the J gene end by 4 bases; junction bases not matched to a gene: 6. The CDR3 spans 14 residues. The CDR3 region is CASRTTGGSTEAFF. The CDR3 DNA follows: TGTGCCAGCAGAACGACAGGGGGTAGCACTGAAGCTTTCTTT.

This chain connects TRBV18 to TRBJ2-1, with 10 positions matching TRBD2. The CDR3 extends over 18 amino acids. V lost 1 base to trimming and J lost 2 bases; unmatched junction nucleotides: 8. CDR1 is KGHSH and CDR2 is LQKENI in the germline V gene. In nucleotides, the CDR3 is TGTGCCAGCTCACCACGACCTAAAGCGGGAGGGCCCTACAATGAGCAGTTCTTC. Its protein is CASSPRPKAGGPYNEQFF.

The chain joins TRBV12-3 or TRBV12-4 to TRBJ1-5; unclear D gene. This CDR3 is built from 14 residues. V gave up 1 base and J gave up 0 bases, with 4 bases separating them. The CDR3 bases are TGTGCCAGCAGTTTAGGGTTTAGCAATCAGCCCCAGCATTTT. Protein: CASSLGFSNQPQHF.

CDR3 sequence: CSVPAPEWQEQYF. In nucleotides, the CDR3 is TGCAGCGTCCCAGCCCCCGAGTGGCAGGAGCAGTATTTT. V gene TRBV29-1 combines with J gene TRBJ2-3; no definite D call. Trimming left V 6 bases short and J 11 bases short, with 21 bases between. There are 13 residues in the CDR3. CDR1 is SQVTM and CDR2 is ANQGSEA in the germline V gene.

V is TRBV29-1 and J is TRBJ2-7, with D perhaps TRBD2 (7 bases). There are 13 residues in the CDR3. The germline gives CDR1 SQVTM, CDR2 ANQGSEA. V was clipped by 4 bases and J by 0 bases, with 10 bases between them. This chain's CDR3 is CSVGGGDSYEQYF. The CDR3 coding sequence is TGCAGCGTTGGAGGGGGGGACTCCTACGAGCAGTACTTC.